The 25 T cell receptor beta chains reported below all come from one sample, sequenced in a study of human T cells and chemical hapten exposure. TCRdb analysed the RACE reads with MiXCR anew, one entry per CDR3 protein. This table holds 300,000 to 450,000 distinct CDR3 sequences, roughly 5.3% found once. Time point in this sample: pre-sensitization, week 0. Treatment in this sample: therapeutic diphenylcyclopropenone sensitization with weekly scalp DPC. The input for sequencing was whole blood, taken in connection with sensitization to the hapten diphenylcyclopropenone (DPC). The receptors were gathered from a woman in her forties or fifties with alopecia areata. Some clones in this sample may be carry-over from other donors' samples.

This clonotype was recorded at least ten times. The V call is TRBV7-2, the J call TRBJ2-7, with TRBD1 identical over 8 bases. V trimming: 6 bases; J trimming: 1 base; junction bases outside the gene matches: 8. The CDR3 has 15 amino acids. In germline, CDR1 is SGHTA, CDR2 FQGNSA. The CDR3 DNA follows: TGTGCCAGCAGACTTGGACAGGGCGGATCCTACGAGCAGTACTTC. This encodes CASRLGQGGSYEQYF.

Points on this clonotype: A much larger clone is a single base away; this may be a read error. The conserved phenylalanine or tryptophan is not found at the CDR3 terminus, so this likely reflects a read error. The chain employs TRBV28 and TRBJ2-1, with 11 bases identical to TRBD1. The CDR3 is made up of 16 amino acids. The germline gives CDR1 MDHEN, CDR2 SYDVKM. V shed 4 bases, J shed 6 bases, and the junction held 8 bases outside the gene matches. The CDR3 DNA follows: TGTGCCAGCAGTTCCCCGGGGACAGGGGGAAGCAATGAGCAGTTCATC. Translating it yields CASSSPGTGGSNEQFI.

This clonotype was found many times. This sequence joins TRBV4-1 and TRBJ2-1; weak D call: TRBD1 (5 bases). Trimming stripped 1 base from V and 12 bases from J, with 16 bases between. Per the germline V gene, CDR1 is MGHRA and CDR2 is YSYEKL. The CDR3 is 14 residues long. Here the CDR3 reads CASSQGNWQGLQFF. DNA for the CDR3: TGCGCCAGCAGCCAAGGGAATTGGCAGGGATTGCAGTTCTTC.

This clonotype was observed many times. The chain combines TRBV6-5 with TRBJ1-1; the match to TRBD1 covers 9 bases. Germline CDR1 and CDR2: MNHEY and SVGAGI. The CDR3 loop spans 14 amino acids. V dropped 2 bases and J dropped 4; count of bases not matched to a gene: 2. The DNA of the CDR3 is TGTGCCAGCAGTTACCTGGACAGGGGCACTGAAGCTTTCTTT. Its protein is CASSYLDRGTEAFF.

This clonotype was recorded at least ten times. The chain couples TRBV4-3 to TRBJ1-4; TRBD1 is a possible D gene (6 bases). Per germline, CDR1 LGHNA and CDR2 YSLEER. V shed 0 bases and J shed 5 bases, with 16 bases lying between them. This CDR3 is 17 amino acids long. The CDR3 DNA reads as TGCGCCAGCAGCCAAGACCAAGGGGGGTTGGGCAATGAAAAACTGTTTTTT. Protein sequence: CASSQDQGGLGNEKLFF.

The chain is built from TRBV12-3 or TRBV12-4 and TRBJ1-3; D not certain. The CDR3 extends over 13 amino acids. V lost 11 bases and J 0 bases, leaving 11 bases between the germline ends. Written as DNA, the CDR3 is TGTGCCTCCGAGGCCTTCTCTGGAAACACCATATATTTT. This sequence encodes CASEAFSGNTIYF.

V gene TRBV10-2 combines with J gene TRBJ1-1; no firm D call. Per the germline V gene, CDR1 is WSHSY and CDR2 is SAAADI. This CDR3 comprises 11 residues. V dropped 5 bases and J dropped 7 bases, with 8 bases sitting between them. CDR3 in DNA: TGCGCCAGCAGTTATGGGGATGAAGCTTTCTTT. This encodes CASSYGDEAFF.

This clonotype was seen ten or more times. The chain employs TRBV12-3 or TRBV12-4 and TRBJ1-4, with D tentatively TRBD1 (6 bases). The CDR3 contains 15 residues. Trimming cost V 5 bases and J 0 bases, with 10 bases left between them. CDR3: CASSLQGATNEKLFF. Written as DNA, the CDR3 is TGTGCCAGCAGTCTACAGGGTGCAACTAATGAAAAACTGTTTTTT.

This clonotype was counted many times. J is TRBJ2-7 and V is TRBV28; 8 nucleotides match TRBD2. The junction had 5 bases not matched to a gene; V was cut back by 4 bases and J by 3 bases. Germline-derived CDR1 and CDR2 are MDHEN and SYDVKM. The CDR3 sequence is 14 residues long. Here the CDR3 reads CASSSQSGGYEQYF. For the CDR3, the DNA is TGTGCCAGCAGTTCCCAAAGCGGGGGCTACGAGCAGTACTTC.

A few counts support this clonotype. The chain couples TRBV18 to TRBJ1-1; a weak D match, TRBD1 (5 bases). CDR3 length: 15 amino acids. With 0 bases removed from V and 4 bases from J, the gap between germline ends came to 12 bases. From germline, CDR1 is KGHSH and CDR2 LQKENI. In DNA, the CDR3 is TGTGCCAGCTCACCACCCCCAGGGAGCGCCACTGAAGCTTTCTTT. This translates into CASSPPPGSATEAFF.

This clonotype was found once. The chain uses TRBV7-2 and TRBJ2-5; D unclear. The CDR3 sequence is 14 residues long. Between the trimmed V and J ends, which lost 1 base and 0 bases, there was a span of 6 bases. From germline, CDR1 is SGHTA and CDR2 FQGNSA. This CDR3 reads CASSLVGYQETQYF. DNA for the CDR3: TGTGCCAGCAGCTTAGTTGGCTACCAAGAGACCCAGTACTTC.

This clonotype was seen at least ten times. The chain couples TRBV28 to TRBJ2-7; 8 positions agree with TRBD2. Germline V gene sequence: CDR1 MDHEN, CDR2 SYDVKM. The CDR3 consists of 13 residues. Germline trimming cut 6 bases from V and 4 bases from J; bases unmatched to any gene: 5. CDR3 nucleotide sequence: TGTGCCAGCAGGGGACTAGAGGGGTACGAGCAGTACTTC. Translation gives CASRGLEGYEQYF. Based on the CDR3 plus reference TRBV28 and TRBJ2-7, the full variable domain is DVKVTQSSRYLVKRTGEKVFLECVQDMDHENMFWYRQDPGLGLRLIYFSYDVKMKEKGDIPEGYSVSREKKERFSLILESASTNQTSMYLCASRGLEGYEQYFGPGTRLTVT.

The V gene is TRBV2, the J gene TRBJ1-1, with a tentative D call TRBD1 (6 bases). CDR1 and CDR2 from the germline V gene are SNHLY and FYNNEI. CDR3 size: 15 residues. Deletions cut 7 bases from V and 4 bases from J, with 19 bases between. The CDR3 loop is CASIFGRGLGTEAFF. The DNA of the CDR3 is TGTGCCAGCATCTTTGGGAGGGGGTTGGGCACTGAAGCTTTCTTT.

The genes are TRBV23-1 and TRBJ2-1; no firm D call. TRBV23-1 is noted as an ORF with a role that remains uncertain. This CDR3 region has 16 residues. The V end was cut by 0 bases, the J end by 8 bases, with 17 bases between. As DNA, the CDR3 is TGCGCCAGCAGTCAATCCCTAGGGTCTACTGACGATGAGCAGTTCTTC. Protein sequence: CASSQSLGSTDDEQFF.

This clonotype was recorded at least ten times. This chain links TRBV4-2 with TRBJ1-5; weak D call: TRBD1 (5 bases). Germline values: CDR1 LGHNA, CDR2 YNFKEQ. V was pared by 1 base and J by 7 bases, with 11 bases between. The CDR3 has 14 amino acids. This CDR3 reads CASSQGGEGQPQHF. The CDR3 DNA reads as TGTGCCAGCAGCCAAGGCGGGGAGGGGCAGCCCCAGCATTTT.

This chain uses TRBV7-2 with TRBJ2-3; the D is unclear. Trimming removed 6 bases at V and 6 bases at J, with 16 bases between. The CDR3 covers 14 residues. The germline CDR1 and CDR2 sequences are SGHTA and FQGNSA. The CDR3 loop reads CASRSTSLPDTQYF. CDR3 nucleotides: TGTGCCAGCAGGTCGACTTCCCTTCCGGATACGCAGTATTTT.

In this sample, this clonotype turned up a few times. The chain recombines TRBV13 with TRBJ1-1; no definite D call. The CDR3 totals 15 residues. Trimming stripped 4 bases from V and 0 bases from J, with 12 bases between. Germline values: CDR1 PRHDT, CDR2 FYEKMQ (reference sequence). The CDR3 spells CASSSQGGMNTEAFF. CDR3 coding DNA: TGTGCCAGCAGCTCCCAAGGAGGGATGAACACTGAAGCTTTCTTT. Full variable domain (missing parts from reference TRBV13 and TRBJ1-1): AAGVIQSPRHLIKEKRETATLKCYPIPRHDTVYWYQQGPGQDPQFLISFYEKMQSDKGSIPDRFSAQQFSDYHSELNMSSLELGDSALYFCASSSQGGMNTEAFFGQGTRLTVV.

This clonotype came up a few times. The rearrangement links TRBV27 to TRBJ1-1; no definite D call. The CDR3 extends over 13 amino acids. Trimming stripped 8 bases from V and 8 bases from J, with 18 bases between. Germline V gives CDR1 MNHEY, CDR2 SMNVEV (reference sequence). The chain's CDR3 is CASRTTGSVEAFF. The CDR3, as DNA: TGTGCCAGCCGTACGACTGGGTCCGTAGAAGCTTTCTTT.

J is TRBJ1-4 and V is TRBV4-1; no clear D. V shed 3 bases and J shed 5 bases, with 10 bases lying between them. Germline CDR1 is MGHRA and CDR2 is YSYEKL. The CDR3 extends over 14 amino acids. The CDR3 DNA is TGCGCCAGCAGCCAGAAGGCTGAGAATGAAAAACTGTTTTTT. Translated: CASSQKAENEKLFF.

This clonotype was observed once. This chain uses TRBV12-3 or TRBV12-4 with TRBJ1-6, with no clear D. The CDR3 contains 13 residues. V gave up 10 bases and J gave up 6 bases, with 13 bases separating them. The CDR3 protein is CATTTAFNSPLHF. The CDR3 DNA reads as TGTGCCACAACCACAGCGTTTAATTCACCCCTCCACTTT.

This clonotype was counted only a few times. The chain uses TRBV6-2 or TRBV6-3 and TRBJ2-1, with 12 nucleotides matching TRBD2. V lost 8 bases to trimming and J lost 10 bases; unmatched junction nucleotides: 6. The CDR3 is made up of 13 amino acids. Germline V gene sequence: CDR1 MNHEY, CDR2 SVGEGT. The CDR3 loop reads CASLTSGREEQFF. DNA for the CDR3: TGTGCCAGCTTGACTAGCGGGAGAGAGGAGCAGTTCTTC.

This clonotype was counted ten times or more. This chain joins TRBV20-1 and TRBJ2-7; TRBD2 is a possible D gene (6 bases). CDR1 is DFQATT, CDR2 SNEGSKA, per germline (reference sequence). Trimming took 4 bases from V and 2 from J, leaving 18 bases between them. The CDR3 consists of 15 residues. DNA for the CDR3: TGCAGTGCTAAAGATTCTAGCGCCAACACCTACGAGCAGTACTTC. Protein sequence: CSAKDSSANTYEQYF.

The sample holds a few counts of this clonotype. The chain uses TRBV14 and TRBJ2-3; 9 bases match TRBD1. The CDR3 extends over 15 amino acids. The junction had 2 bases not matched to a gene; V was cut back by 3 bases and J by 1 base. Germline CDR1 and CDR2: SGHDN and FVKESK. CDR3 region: CASSHRTGGTDTQYF. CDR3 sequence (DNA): TGTGCCAGCAGCCATAGGACAGGGGGCACAGATACGCAGTATTTT. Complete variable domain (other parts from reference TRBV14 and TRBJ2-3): EAGVTQFPSHSVIEKGQTVTLRCDPISGHDNLYWYRRVMGKEIKFLLHFVKESKQDESGMPNNRFLAERTGGTYSTLKVQPAELEDSGVYFCASSHRTGGTDTQYFGPGTRLTVL.

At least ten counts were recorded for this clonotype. This CDR3 is CASISFGGNTEAFF. CDR3 bases: TGTGCCAGCATCTCCTTTGGGGGGAACACTGAAGCTTTCTTT. The gene calls are TRBV12-3 or TRBV12-4 and TRBJ1-1, with a tentative D call TRBD1 (5 bases). V was cut by 7 bases and J by 1 base, with 13 bases left in between. The CDR3 is 14 amino acids.

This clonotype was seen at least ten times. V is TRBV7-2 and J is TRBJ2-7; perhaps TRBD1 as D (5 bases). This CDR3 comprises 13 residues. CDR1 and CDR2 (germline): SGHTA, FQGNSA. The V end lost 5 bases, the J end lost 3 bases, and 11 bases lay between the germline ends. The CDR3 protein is CASSLYRRYEQYF. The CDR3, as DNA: TGTGCCAGCAGCCTCTACAGGCGCTACGAGCAGTACTTC.